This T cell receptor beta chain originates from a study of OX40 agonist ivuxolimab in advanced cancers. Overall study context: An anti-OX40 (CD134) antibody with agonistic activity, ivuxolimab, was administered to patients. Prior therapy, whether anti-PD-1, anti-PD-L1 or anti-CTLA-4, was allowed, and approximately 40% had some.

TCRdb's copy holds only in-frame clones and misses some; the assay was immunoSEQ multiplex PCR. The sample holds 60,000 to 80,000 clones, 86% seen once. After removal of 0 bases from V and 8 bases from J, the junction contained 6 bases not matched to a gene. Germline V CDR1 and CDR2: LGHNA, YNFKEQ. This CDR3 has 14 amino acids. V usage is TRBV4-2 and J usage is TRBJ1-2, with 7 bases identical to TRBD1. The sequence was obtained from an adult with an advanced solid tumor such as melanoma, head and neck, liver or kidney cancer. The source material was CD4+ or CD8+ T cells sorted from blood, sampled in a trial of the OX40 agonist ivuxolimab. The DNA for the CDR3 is TGTGCCAGCAGCCAAGAAGGGGGCGCGGGCGGCTACACCTTC. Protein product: CASSQEGGAGGYTF.